In its sample, the clone carrying this TCR beta chain was seen a few times. Its cognate antigen is unknown. Trimming pared 0 bases from V and 7 bases from J, leaving 7 bases between. The CDR3 length is 13 residues. CDR1 is SGHTA, CDR2 FQGTGA, per germline. For TCRbeta, the library was prepared with unique molecular identifiers. TCRdb used MiXCR to reprocess the PCR reads, holding one entry per CDR3 protein. The sample gives 300,000 or so distinct CDR3 sequences, approximately 23% of which show up once; about a tenth is in the top ten. This entry comes from a study of T-cell reconstitution after alpha-beta-depleted transplantation in children. Study-level points and caveats: Newly generated T cells supplied most T-cell counts and diversity one year post-transplant. After transplant, at about two months, alpha-beta T cells were reportedly derived from several hundred expanded graft clones.

This receptor was identified in a male patient aged 10 to 17 who had a stem cell transplant for acute lymphoblastic leukemia, so the T cells may come from the graft donor. V gene TRBV7-3 combines with J gene TRBJ1-5, with D unclear. The sequencing here drew on PBMCs, mostly from graft donor cells, taken 180 days after TCRalphabeta/CD19-depleted stem cell transplant. CDR3 in amino acids: CASSLTQQQPQHF. The CDR3 DNA reads as TGTGCCAGCAGCTTAACACAACAGCAGCCCCAGCATTTT.